This T cell receptor (beta chain) appears in the sequencing data of a study of T cell responses to AZD1222 COVID-19 vaccine. Only one count was recorded for this clone. The target antigen is unknown. Sequencing was performed with immunoSEQ multiplex PCR; in TCRdb, only in-frame clones are kept and a portion is missing. The data contain over 100,000 clones, approximately 87% of them singletons. V gave up 2 bases and J gave up 5 bases, with 9 bases separating them. Germline assignment: CDR1 SEHNR and CDR2 FQNEAQ (reference sequence). The CDR3 contains 13 residues. Regarding the study as a whole: Spike-specific TCR breadth and depth went up after people got two AZD1222 doses. Within unmutated variant regions lay the reported targets of nearly half of spike-specific TCRs. Baseline serostatus was positive in only six AZD1222 recipients. The donor group comprised mostly white British people and more females; the analysis possibly underestimated clonal diversity.

This chain connects TRBV7-9 to TRBJ2-5; perhaps TRBD2 as D (6 bases). The clonotype originates from an adult in good health. The specimen was peripheral blood, collected on day 0 of AZD1222 vaccination. The CDR3 loop is CASSLTGAETQYF. CDR3 in DNA: TGTGCCAGCAGCTTAACGGGAGCCGAGACCCAGTACTTC.